These 9 T cell receptor beta chains originate from one sample sequenced in a study of Ad26.COV2.S vaccination and SARS-CoV-2 variants. The treatment: some 20 received Ad26.COV2.S at low or high dose, single or two shots; about 5 received placebo; per-sample allocation not given. The investigators took samples on day 63 after the first vaccine or placebo injection. TCRdb's copy holds only in-frame clones and misses some; the assay was immunoSEQ multiplex PCR. The top ten hold approximately 1.5% of the sample, which has about 680,000 clones, about 90% seen once. The sequences come from peripheral blood, collected in a trial of Ad26.COV2.S vaccine versus placebo. The receptors derive from a person between 18 and 60 years old who received the Ad26.COV2.S COVID-19 vaccine or a placebo.

CDR3 protein: CASSLDRGHYNEQFF. The CDR3 DNA sequence: TGTGCCAGCAGCTTAGACAGGGGGCACTACAATGAGCAGTTCTTC. The rearrangement joins TRBV7-6 to TRBJ2-1; 9 bases align to TRBD1. The CDR3 covers 15 residues. Trimming took 1 base from V and 3 from J; bases not matched to a gene: 1. CDR1 SGHVS and CDR2 FNYEAQ come from the germline V gene.

This clone showed up just once. The chain employs TRBV3-1 (or the pseudogene TRBV3-2) and TRBJ2-7; D unclear. This CDR3 is 13 amino acids long. Germline CDR1 and CDR2: LGHDT and YNNKEL (reference sequence). Trimming took 1 base from V and 7 from J, leaving 11 bases between them. CDR3 nucleotide sequence: TGTGCCAGCAGCCAAGTTTCGAGCTCAGAGCAGTACTTC. Its protein is CASSQVSSSEQYF.

This chain connects TRBV3-1 (or the pseudogene TRBV3-2) to TRBJ1-2, with D uncertain. V was trimmed by 0 bases and J by 4 bases, leaving 15 bases between them. Germline CDR1 and CDR2: LGHDT and YNNKEL (reference sequence). This CDR3 has 16 amino acids. The CDR3 protein is CASSQEREGPFYGYTF. The CDR3 DNA reads as TGTGCCAGCAGCCAAGAGAGGGAAGGCCCTTTCTATGGCTACACCTTC.

The genes are TRBV4-2 and TRBJ2-1; TRBD2 matches at 7 bases. The CDR3 has 14 residues. Germline lookup yields CDR1 LGHNA and CDR2 YNFKEQ. V shed 5 bases, J shed 5 bases, and the junction held 6 bases outside the gene matches. The CDR3 protein is CASSGRAGDNEQFF. CDR3 nucleotides: TGTGCCAGCAGCGGGAGGGCCGGGGACAATGAGCAGTTCTTC.

The chain carries TRBV15 and TRBJ2-5, with 8 nucleotides matching TRBD1. The ends lost 1 base at V and 2 bases at J; junction bases unmatched: 6. The CDR3 totals 16 residues. Per germline, CDR1 LNHNV and CDR2 YYDKDF (reference sequence). This CDR3 is CATSRGGQGIQETQYF. Written as DNA, the CDR3 is TGTGCCACCAGCAGAGGAGGACAGGGCATACAAGAGACCCAGTACTTC.

The chain is built from TRBV5-4 and TRBJ2-4; TRBD1 might be the D (6 bases). Germline values: CDR1 SGHNT, CDR2 YYREEE (reference sequence). V was shortened by 0 bases and J by 7 bases, with 11 bases between the two germline ends. This CDR3 region has 14 residues. Here the CDR3 reads CASSLESGHNIQYF. The CDR3, as DNA: TGTGCCAGCAGCTTGGAGTCGGGACACAACATTCAGTACTTC.

The chain employs TRBV4-2 and TRBJ2-5, with 9 positions matching TRBD2. CDR1 is LGHNA and CDR2 is YNFKEQ in the germline V gene. The CDR3 length is 20 residues. The trim removed 1 base at V and 2 bases at J, leaving 17 bases unmatched. Written as DNA, the CDR3 is TGTGCCAGCAGCCAAGTTCAAGGGGGACTCCGCACTAGCGGGCAAGAGACCCAGTACTTC. It codes for CASSQVQGGLRTSGQETQYF.

The V gene is TRBV5-1, the J gene TRBJ2-7; TRBD1 is a possible D gene (6 bases). Germline values: CDR1 SGHRS, CDR2 YFSETQ. V was trimmed by 0 bases and J by 2 bases, leaving 9 bases between them. The CDR3 totals 14 residues. The CDR3 nucleotides read TGCGCCAGCAGCTTGGACGGACAGACCTACGAGCAGTACTTC. Translation gives CASSLDGQTYEQYF. The variable domain in full, completed from reference TRBV5-1 and TRBJ2-7, reads KAGVTQTPRYLIKTRGQQVTLSCSPISGHRSVSWYQQTPGQGLQFLFEYFSETQRNKGNFPGRFSGRQFSNSRSEMNVSTLELGDSALYLCASSLDGQTYEQYFGPGTRLTVT.

This chain uses TRBV7-8 with TRBJ2-2; D gene ambiguous. Per the germline V gene, CDR1 is SGHVS and CDR2 is FQNEAQ. The V end was cut by 0 bases, the J end by 0 bases, with 5 bases between. The CDR3 has 15 residues. The CDR3 bases are TGTGCCAGCAGCTTAGCGGTCTCGAACACCGGGGAGCTGTTTTTT. The encoded protein is CASSLAVSNTGELFF. The variable domain in full, completed from reference TRBV7-8 and TRBJ2-2, reads GAGVSQSPRYKVAKRGQDVALRCDPISGHVSLFWYQQALGQGPEFLTYFQNEAQLDKSGLPSDRFFAERPEGSVSTLKIQRTQQEDSAVYLCASSLAVSNTGELFFGEGSRLTVL.